These T cell receptor beta chains were read from a single sample in a study of blood T cells in healthy people across ages. Each CDR3 protein gets one entry after TCRdb re-called the 5' RACE reads with MiXCR. The profile covers 700,000 to 900,000 distinct CDR3 sequences, with around 25% appearing a single time and around 3% taken by the ten largest. Another study also made use of these data, one on T cells of mothers and their children.

Sequenced sample: blood. The receptors were gathered from a boy younger than 18 in good health. Both conserved end residues are part of each CDR3.

v_call: TRBV6-1
cdr3_aa: CASDRGQETQYF

v_call: TRBV10-3
cdr3_aa: CAISPDRDAGGFF

v_call: TRBV5-5
cdr3_aa: CASSQGPVGETQYF

v_call: TRBV27
cdr3_aa: CASSTTRDRGWEKLFF

v_call: TRBV7-3
cdr3_aa: CASSLKGTGFLETQYF

v_call: TRBV14
cdr3_aa: CASSQAGTFPLTDTQYF

v_call: TRBV7-8
cdr3_aa: CASSPWTGGTYNEQFF

v_call: TRBV19
cdr3_aa: CASSGARYSNQPQHF

v_call: TRBV24-1
cdr3_aa: CATKGGRNQPQHF

v_call: TRBV14
cdr3_aa: CASGGQFGNEQFF

v_call: TRBV24-1
cdr3_aa: CATSDSGQGAGNEQFF

v_call: TRBV20-1
cdr3_aa: CSARARGAVTDTQYF

v_call: TRBV5-1
cdr3_aa: CASSWWQGRYNEQFF

v_call: TRBV4-1
cdr3_aa: CASSHKSWAEPLAKNIQYF

v_call: TRBV7-9
cdr3_aa: CASSLVETGSPLHF

v_call: TRBV6-5
cdr3_aa: CASSYGTGQSYEQYF

v_call: TRBV5-1
cdr3_aa: CASGVIWAGVQETQYF

v_call: TRBV10-3
cdr3_aa: CAISEPEETQYF

v_call: TRBV2
cdr3_aa: CASIPTGGLYSGANVLTF

v_call: TRBV7-9
cdr3_aa: CASSPLTPLQPQHF

v_call: TRBV29-1
cdr3_aa: CSVSPGTGQPQHF

v_call: TRBV24-1
cdr3_aa: CATSDSTGGLNQPQHF

v_call: TRBV5-1
cdr3_aa: CASRSNGDTQYF

v_call: TRBV27
cdr3_aa: CASSLRFGGGGDTQYF

v_call: TRBV10-3
cdr3_aa: CAISESIRVGRTDTHYF

v_call: TRBV18
cdr3_aa: CASSRDGTGDYNEQFF

v_call: TRBV6-6
cdr3_aa: CASSSSTGVYQPQHF

v_call: TRBV28
cdr3_aa: CASSPPPGGGYTF

v_call: TRBV12-3/TRBV12-4
cdr3_aa: CASIFESGVGQETQYF

v_call: TRBV5-1
cdr3_aa: CASKTATAQETQYF

v_call: TRBV18
cdr3_aa: CASSPSTAQETQYF

v_call: TRBV7-2
cdr3_aa: CASSLGFQRGTYNEQFF

v_call: TRBV2
cdr3_aa: CASTSDRATNEKLFF

v_call: TRBV29-1
cdr3_aa: CSVANEQFF

v_call: TRBV12-5
cdr3_aa: CASGPRDRDPYEQYF

v_call: TRBV4-2
cdr3_aa: CASSQVSTETMNTEAFF

v_call: TRBV29-1
cdr3_aa: CSVLTGGGILNEQFF

v_call: TRBV2
cdr3_aa: CATSRQDIAYEQYF

v_call: TRBV6-6
cdr3_aa: CASRSLQGISYGYTF

v_call: TRBV24-1
cdr3_aa: CATSDHTESSVEQYF